This TCR beta chain appears in the sequencing data of a study of OX40 agonist ivuxolimab in advanced cancers. Across the whole study: Patients received ivuxolimab, an agonistic anti-OX40 (CD134) antibody. Cohort: 82.7% men, mean age about 62, aged roughly 23 to 79. Partial responses, seen in three patients, involved one hepatocellular carcinoma and two cutaneous melanomas.

Generated by immunoSEQ multiplex PCR, the TCRdb table keeps only in-frame clones and is missing some. The sample consists of roughly 71,000 clones, around 83% of them appearing once. Findings of the study overall: Researchers did not determine the expanded peripheral T cells' antigen specificity.

Turning to this clone: Its antigen is undetermined.

The clonotype was recovered from an adult with an advanced solid tumor such as melanoma, head and neck, liver or kidney cancer. Sample: CD4+ or CD8+ T cells sorted from blood, taken in a trial of the OX40 agonist ivuxolimab.

This CDR3 is CASRQQGAWETQYF. CDR3 coding DNA: TGTGCCAGCAGACAACAGGGGGCCTGGGAGACCCAGTACTTC. The V call is TRBV6-1, the J call TRBJ2-5, with 9 bases identical to TRBD1. J lost 5 bases, V lost 6 bases, and 7 bases had no gene match. CDR1 is MNHNS and CDR2 is SASEGT in the germline V gene. This CDR3 has 14 amino acids.